This T cell receptor (beta chain) was sequenced during a study of blood T cells in healthy people across ages (dated by TCRdb to about 2015). Some background on the complete study: In model experiments, template switching captured about one uniquely barcoded TCR beta cDNA molecule for every two T cells. The donors were divided into four age groups: young (average approximately 15 years), middle-aged (about 40), aged (about 60) and long-lived (nearly 85). Using the same blood draw, the study looked at two additional independent replicas of 1 million unique cDNA reads for two donors, one aged 18 to 30 and the other aged 80 or older. To avoid experimental bias, donors of different ages were randomly spread across the sequencing lanes. The study measured age-related changes in TCR beta repertoire diversity using deep sequencing normalized with unique cDNA molecular identifiers.

The research as a whole found: The percentage of naive T cells measured by flow cytometry correlated strongly with observed TCR beta diversity. Estimates of total diversity based on one million sequenced T cells were considered lower bounds and underestimates. Compared with the aged group, more naive CD4+ T cells, fewer expanded clones and increased TCR diversity were shown by the long-lived group, suggesting age selection. Observed TCR beta diversity per million T cells fell roughly linearly with age, and a significant reduction was already apparent by age around 40. Donor CMV infection status was unknown, potentially confounding age-related changes in expanded clonotypes. Because profiling used bulk unsorted PBMCs, naive and antigen-experienced compartments could not be compared conclusively.

Systemically healthy Caucasian individuals from Russia, approximately 39 in total and aged roughly 6 to 100 years, were included as donors. Ten milliliters of peripheral blood were collected from each donor into EDTA-treated Vacutainer tubes. Ficoll-Paque density-gradient centrifugation was used to isolate PBMCs, with at least 6 million per sample. Trizol reagent was used to extract total RNA from the PBMCs, yielding at least 5 micrograms per sample. Naive CD45RAhigh/CD27high T cell percentages were measured by flow cytometry on a PBMC aliquot from every donor. Library prep was done by 5' RACE. The instrument was an Illumina HiSeq 2500. A second PCR of roughly 6 to 11 cycles was run with a J-beta primer mix and a sample-barcoded 5' primer. A template-switch 5' adaptor carrying 12 random nucleotides introduced a unique molecular identifier onto each TCR beta cDNA molecule. Each sample yielded at least 2.5 million CDR3-containing paired-end reads. First-strand cDNA synthesis was performed from all RNA using the Mint cDNA synthesis kit, with priming by a TRBC-specific oligonucleotide. Following uracil-DNA glycosylase treatment, all cDNA underwent a first 18-cycle PCR with the universal primers M1SS and BC2_uni_R. The authors' pipeline ran thus. For normalization, 1 million high-quality reads, each with a distinct molecular identifier, were randomly selected from each sample. Reads with shared molecular identifiers were discarded instead of being binned into consensus sequences. CDR3 identification, clonotype clustering and error correction used MiTCR with a Q25 quality threshold and the strictest error-elimination algorithm. A nonparametric unseen species model with Euler transformation was used to estimate a lower bound on total TCR beta diversity. TCRdb reprocessed the public reads (quality trimming at Q25 with fastp, clone calling with MiXCR) and kept in-frame beta chains. Every CDR3 protein is listed once, alongside the most common genes and DNA of its rows. The V and J calls and clone size are TCRdb's, not the authors'. Here the sample has just over 800,000 distinct CDR3 sequences; around 68% occur a single time. 25% to 35% of the sample comes from the top ten.

The CDR3 holds 13 amino acids from the cysteine to the phenylalanine. Of the read, only the CDR3 DNA is kept; its 39 bases are in frame from base 1. V is cut by 3 bases and J by 2 bases, and the space between the germline ends is 10 bases. As encoded in the germline V gene (reference sequence), CDR1 is DFQATT while CDR2 is SNEGSKA. This clonotype has more than one count but fewer than ten. Its antigen is not yet known. Per-base qualities were not stored, and no clone one base away is much larger. This chain is built from TRBV20-1 and TRBJ2-5, with the D gene too uncertain to name. The clonotype comes from a man between 25 and 39 years old in good health. What was sequenced was blood. The bases are TGCAGTGCTAGTGGCCTCGATCAAGAGACCCAGTACTTC. Its product reads: CSASGLDQETQYF.